Presented here are 5 T cell receptor beta chains from one specimen sequenced in a study of blood T cell repertoires in COVID-19. Clones were sequenced by immunoSEQ multiplex PCR, and TCRdb holds only the in-frame ones, with some missing. The table includes roughly 170,000 clones, roughly nine tenths detected once. The specimen sequenced was peripheral blood. The origin of the receptors is a man between 65 and 79 years old with active or convalescent COVID-19.

The V call is TRBV28, the J call TRBJ1-5; TRBD1 aligns across 9 bases. In germline, CDR1 is MDHEN, CDR2 SYDVKM. The CDR3 runs to 16 residues. After removal of 5 bases from V and 4 bases from J, the junction contained 9 bases not matched to a gene. The DNA of the CDR3 is TGTGCCAGCAGTGACCTTGACAGGGGGGAGAATCAGCCCCAGCATTTT. Protein: CASSDLDRGENQPQHF.

The chain recombines TRBV5-1 with TRBJ1-2; 9 bases are shared with TRBD1. Germline values: CDR1 SGHRS, CDR2 YFSETQ. Trimming at V came to 0 bases and at J to 3 bases, leaving 9 bases not matched to a gene. The length of the CDR3 is 17 residues. For the CDR3, the DNA is TGCGCCAGCAGCTTGGGATACCGGACAGGGGAAGACTATGGCTACACCTTC. As protein: CASSLGYRTGEDYGYTF. Drawing the rest from reference TRBV5-1 and TRBJ1-2, the complete variable domain is KAGVTQTPRYLIKTRGQQVTLSCSPISGHRSVSWYQQTPGQGLQFLFEYFSETQRNKGNFPGRFSGRQFSNSRSEMNVSTLELGDSALYLCASSLGYRTGEDYGYTFGSGTRLTVV.

The V gene is TRBV9, the J gene TRBJ2-1; D gene ambiguous. Germline V gene sequence: CDR1 SGDLS, CDR2 YYNGEE. V was pared by 3 bases and J by 0 bases, with 10 bases between. This CDR3 contains 15 residues. For the CDR3, the DNA is TGTGCCAGCAGCGCACTGGAGTACTCCTACAATGAGCAGTTCTTC. As protein: CASSALEYSYNEQFF.

This clone is a singleton in its sample. The chain recombines TRBV7-2 with TRBJ1-2; tentative D call: TRBD1 (5 bases). Trimming pared 6 bases from V and 4 bases from J, leaving 15 bases between. Germline values: CDR1 SGHTA, CDR2 FQGNSA. This CDR3 is built from 14 residues. The CDR3 DNA reads as TGTGCCAGCAGGGCAGGGAGGGGACTCTATGGCTACACCTTC. Its translation is CASRAGRGLYGYTF.

This clone occurred a few times. V is TRBV5-4 and J is TRBJ1-1; D gene uncertain. V gave up 0 bases and J gave up 5 bases, with 11 bases separating them. From germline, CDR1 is SGHNT and CDR2 YYREEE (reference sequence). The CDR3 covers 14 residues. The CDR3 sequence: CASSLARQQTEAFF. Written as DNA, the CDR3 is TGTGCCAGCAGCTTGGCCAGGCAGCAAACTGAAGCTTTCTTT.